Listed below are T cell receptor beta chains from one sample, sequenced in a study of blood T cells in healthy people across ages. TCRdb called the 5' RACE reads again in MiXCR, with one record for every CDR3 protein. Of roughly 1,000,000 distinct CDR3 sequences listed, roughly 24% are singletons. The same data also went into a second study, on T cells of mothers and their children.

The sample was blood. The receptor set was obtained from a girl aged 2-9 years in good health. Both conserved end residues are part of each CDR3. D genes are given only for firm matches. The size field is filled for only some rows; it gives once, few, many or a size class.

d_gene,abundance,v_gene,j_gene,len,CDR3nt,CDR3aa
TRBD2,once,TRBV11-2,TRBJ2-4,18,TGTGCCAGCAGAAACGGACTAGCGGGAGGGCTAGCCAAAAACATTCAGTACTTC,CASRNGLAGGLAKNIQYF
.,few,TRBV27,TRBJ2-7,14,TGTGCCAGCAGTTTTAGGGGGGGCGAAGACGAGCAGTACTTC,CASSFRGGEDEQYF
.,.,TRBV5-5,TRBJ2-1,18,TGTGCCAGCAGCTTGGTGGGTGGGTATCAGTTTGGACTTAATGAGCAGTTCTTC,CASSLVGGYQFGLNEQFF
TRBD1,.,TRBV7-3,TRBJ1-1,17,TGTGCCAGCAGCCCGGGCGTGTCAGAGGGGGCATCCACTGAAGCTTTCTTT,CASSPGVSEGASTEAFF
.,few,TRBV9,TRBJ2-1,14,TGTGCCAGCAGCGTGATTGGTGATGGGAATGAGCAGTTCTTC,CASSVIGDGNEQFF
TRBD1,few,TRBV6-1,TRBJ2-1,18,TGTGCCAGCAGCGATCCTCGTGGAACAGGGGGATCACACAATGAGCAGTTCTTC,CASSDPRGTGGSHNEQFF
.,.,TRBV2,TRBJ1-5,16,TGTGCCAGCAGTCCACAGAGCCTCGATAGCAATCAGCCCCAGCATTTT,CASSPQSLDSNQPQHF
.,.,TRBV11-1,TRBJ2-1,11,TGTGCCAGCGGAAAACACAATGAGCAGTTCTTC,CASGKHNEQFF
.,many,TRBV4-3,TRBJ2-7,15,TGCGCCAGCAGCCCCACGGTCTGGAGCTCCTACGAGCAGTACTTC,CASSPTVWSSYEQYF
.,.,TRBV7-9,TRBJ2-5,15,TGTGCCAGCAGCTTAGTCCCCCGGCCGGAAGAGACCCAGTACTTC,CASSLVPRPEETQYF
.,.,TRBV15,TRBJ2-7,14,TGTGCCACCAGCAGCTTTCCGGGAGCCTACGAGCAGTACTTC,CATSSFPGAYEQYF
.,.,TRBV28,TRBJ1-2,13,TGTGCCAGCAGTTCGGGACCGCGTGGGGGCTACACCTTC,CASSSGPRGGYTF
.,.,TRBV7-2,TRBJ1-2,15,TGTGCCAGCAGAACTGATGTGGCAGTCGACTATGCCTACACCTTC,CASRTDVAVDYAYTF
TRBD2,.,TRBV29-1,TRBJ2-3,14,TGCAGCGTTGGCCTAGCGGCTATACCAGATACGCAGTATTTT,CSVGLAAIPDTQYF
.,.,TRBV5-1,TRBJ1-4,17,TGCGCCAGCAGCTTGCCGTCCTCTGGGCAGGGAGGAGAAAAACTGTTTTTT,CASSLPSSGQGGEKLFF
.,.,TRBV12-3/TRBV12-4,TRBJ2-6,15,TGTGCCAGCAGTTTCTTCATAGGGGGGGCCAACGTCCTGACTTTC,CASSFFIGGANVLTF
TRBD2,.,TRBV12-3/TRBV12-4,TRBJ2-1,15,TGTGCCAGCAGTATACCCTGGGAGGGCCACAATGAGCAGTTCTTC,CASSIPWEGHNEQFF
TRBD1,few,TRBV20-1,TRBJ2-1,14,TGCAGTGCTAACACAGGGGGCCCTTACAATGAGCAGTTCTTC,CSANTGGPYNEQFF
.,.,TRBV28,TRBJ2-7,15,TGTGCCAGCAGTTTACATGGGCTAGCGACCTACGAGCAGTACTTC,CASSLHGLATYEQYF
.,.,TRBV10-3,TRBJ1-6,15,TGTGCCACCAGTGAGTCCACAGGGACTAATTCACCCCTCCACTTT,CATSESTGTNSPLHF
.,.,TRBV2,TRBJ2-7,14,TGTGCCAGCACGGGGGACAGAGGCTCCTACGAGCAGTACTTC,CASTGDRGSYEQYF
.,few,TRBV12-3/TRBV12-4,TRBJ2-5,16,TGTGCCAGCAGCGGTCTGTCCGACAGCCCCCAAGAGACCCAGTACTTC,CASSGLSDSPQETQYF
.,few,TRBV7-9,TRBJ1-3,15,TGTGCCAGCAGCTCGAATCAGGGCGCTGGAAACACCATATATTTT,CASSSNQGAGNTIYF
.,.,TRBV7-2,TRBJ2-7,15,TGTGCCAGCAGCTTAGGGGGACTGGACCCCTACGAGCAGTACTTC,CASSLGGLDPYEQYF
TRBD2,.,TRBV3-1,TRBJ2-7,18,TGTGCCAGCAGCCAAGAGGCAAGGTGGGAGGGCCTTCAGGGCGAGCAGTACTTC,CASSQEARWEGLQGEQYF
.,few,TRBV27,TRBJ2-7,13,TGCGCCAGCAGTTTAAAGGCCCGCCACGAGCAGTACTTC,CASSLKARHEQYF
TRBD2,few,TRBV4-1,TRBJ2-3,17,TGCGCCAGCAGCCCCAATCAAGCGGGGGCAACCACAGATACGCAGTATTTT,CASSPNQAGATTDTQYF
TRBD2,.,TRBV9,TRBJ2-2,16,TGTGCCAGCACCCCGGGGGGACTAGAGAACACCGGGGAGCTGTTTTTT,CASTPGGLENTGELFF
TRBD1,.,TRBV6-1,TRBJ2-1,13,TGTGCCAGCAGCCCGATGGGACAGGGTAAGCAGTTCTTC,CASSPMGQGKQFF
.,many,TRBV4-3,TRBJ2-1,13,TGCGCCAGCAGCCAAGATCCGGGAAACGAGCAGTTCTTC,CASSQDPGNEQFF
.,.,TRBV6-1,TRBJ2-4,14,TGTGCCAGCAGTATTATGGTGGCCAAAAACATTCAGTACTTC,CASSIMVAKNIQYF
TRBD2,few,TRBV4-1,TRBJ2-1,16,TGCGCCAGCAGCCTGGGGTACGGGAGGGGAGTCGATGAGCAGTTCTTC,CASSLGYGRGVDEQFF
.,.,TRBV6-5,TRBJ1-2,13,TGTGCCAGCAGCCGGGGCGAGAAGTATGGCTACACCTTC,CASSRGEKYGYTF
TRBD1,.,TRBV11-2,TRBJ2-6,17,TGTGCCAGCGCCCAACCTAGGGGGCCAGGGGGGGCCAACGTCCTGACTTTC,CASAQPRGPGGANVLTF
.,few,TRBV4-1,TRBJ1-2,15,TGCGCCAGCAGCCAGCAGACAGAGGCTAACTATGGCTACACCTTC,CASSQQTEANYGYTF
.,.,TRBV12-3/TRBV12-4,TRBJ2-1,12,TGTGCCAGCACCTACTCCTACAATGAGCAGTTCTTC,CASTYSYNEQFF
TRBD1,few,TRBV12-3/TRBV12-4,TRBJ1-2,15,TGTGCCAGCAGTGAGGGGACAGGAGGGCACTATGGCTACACCTTC,CASSEGTGGHYGYTF
TRBD2,.,TRBV20-1,TRBJ2-3,18,TGCAGTGCTAGAGATTCCGCGAGACTAGCGGGTTTCCCAGATACGCAGTATTTT,CSARDSARLAGFPDTQYF
TRBD1,.,TRBV9,TRBJ2-5,15,TGTGCCAGCAGCGTTACAGGGGGTGAGCAAGAGACCCAGTACTTC,CASSVTGGEQETQYF
TRBD1,.,TRBV12-5,TRBJ2-5,14,TGTGCTAGTGGACCCGGACAGGGGGCAGTGAAGCAGTACTTC,CASGPGQGAVKQYF
.,.,TRBV28,TRBJ1-4,17,TGTGCCAGCAGCACTCCCGGGGGTTTGACAACTAATGAAAAACTGTTTTTT,CASSTPGGLTTNEKLFF